Below, one T cell receptor (beta chain) is given with its context. The data are from a study of blood T cell repertoires in COVID-19. At the level of the study: Samples of COVID-19 (acute and convalescent) were obtained from the United States, Italy and Spain. PBMCs, B-cell-depleted T cells, or T cells provided the cDNA or gDNA that made up the material.

As originally analysed: How many nucleated cells were present was estimated from reference gene primer amplification. Clones were read by immunoSEQ multiplex PCR, and TCRdb kept only the in-frame ones, dropping some. V and J calls and clone size are given by that table; D and trimming were obtained from the DNA. The sample carries around 69,000 clones, 80% to 90% recorded once. The CDR3 is made up of 13 amino acids. V dropped 0 bases and J dropped 4 bases, with 4 bases sitting between them. Germline CDR1 reads SNHLY; CDR2 reads FYNNEI. The rearrangement uses TRBV2 and TRBJ2-1; no firm D call. The material sequenced was peripheral blood. This clonotype was obtained from a woman aged 50 to 60 with active COVID-19. CDR3 protein: CASSEARYNEQFF. CDR3 DNA: TGTGCCAGCAGTGAAGCGCGTTACAATGAGCAGTTCTTC.